One T cell receptor (beta chain) is described in this entry. Its antigen remains undetermined. Library method: the immunoSEQ multiplex PCR assay. For the multiplex PCR, a mixture combining 60 forward primers for TCR Vbeta segments and 13 reverse primers for TCR Jbeta segments was used. Amplification of the CDR3 region of rearranged TCR beta genes was performed with a multiplex PCR assay on genomic DNA. The amplified TCR beta libraries were sequenced on the Illumina HiSeq System as 87-base-pair reads. The paper's processing steps were these. In a later analysis, roughly 80 million unique TCR beta chains were counted across the roughly 670 repertoires, and roughly 11 million of these chains were shared by at least two donors. A nearest-neighbor algorithm error-corrected the raw reads and collapsed the reads into unique sequences, merging closely related sequences to remove PCR and sequencing errors. To assign V, D and J gene segments, CDR3 sequences were aligned to IMGT reference sequences. For a sequence to be retained, a match of at least six nucleotides to both a V gene segment and a J gene segment was required. A rearrangement was called productive if the CDR3 had no stop codons and remained in frame with V and J, and every other rearrangement was called non-productive. CDR3 was defined according to IMGT convention as the region running from the second conserved V-encoded cysteine to the conserved J-encoded phenylalanine. The earlier analysis of about 590 of the donors excluded sequences that lacked an unambiguous match to a single V gene segment. An earlier analysis of 500 to 700 of the donors classified V segments as functional when productive rearrangements were above 56.7% and as segregating when the standard deviation between donors was above 5%. A statistical classification framework was developed to diagnose cytomegalovirus status using the catalog of TCR beta chain sequences. V and J gene assignment, in a later analysis, came from comparing TCR nucleotide sequences with IMGT/GENE-DB human TR gene sequences. In a later analysis, CDR3 sequences and most-parsimonious VDJ recombination scenarios were assigned using the TCRdist pipeline. A later analysis defined each TCR beta chain by its CDR3 amino acid sequence plus V-gene family, and excluded reads lacking a unique V-gene family. A later analysis removed 550 to 700 highly shared, low-generation-probability nucleotide sequences to deal with suspected cross-contamination and a sequencing artifact. A later analysis calculated a clonal expansion index for each public chain from normalized within-repertoire ranks of inferred template counts. Generation probabilities in a later analysis came from a VDJ recombination model fitted to out-of-frame rearrangements, and those results were checked against IGoR. A later analysis scored TCR-TCR, TCR-HLA and TCR-CMV co-occurrence with hypergeometric tests, applying a repertoire-size bias correction to TCR pairs. To estimate false discovery rates, a later analysis permuted the HLA or CMV assignments 20 times. A later analysis grouped co-occurring TCRs with DBSCAN, adding TCRdist sequence similarity when clustering within HLA-allele-positive subsets. Repertoires with fewer than 30,000 or more than 120,000 public chains, plus five repertoires with anomalous nucleotide sharing, were excluded from co-occurrence clustering. Not all clones reach the TCRdb copy of this immuneACCESS table, which keeps in-frame sequences only. Checked studies attribute under half of the gap to unresolved V genes and leave the rest unexplained. V, J and clone size derive from that table, while D and trimming were established from the DNA sequence. In this sample's table one finds 130,000 to 150,000 clones. The top ten hold about 0.96% of the sample.

Trimming leaves V shorter by 3 bases and J shorter by 3 bases, with the junction holding 5 bases beyond the gene matches. The CDR3 runs 13 residues from the cysteine to the phenylalanine. The read is trimmed to its CDR3 DNA, 39 bases read in frame from base 1. The germline V gene (reference sequence) gives CDR1 as GTSNPN and CDR2 as SVGIG. The data derive from a study of cytomegalovirus exposure and HLA in healthy donors (dated by TCRdb to about 2017). Context from the whole study: According to an earlier analysis of 587 of the donors, some 180 million T cells yielded 117 million unique TCR beta sequences and less than 300 Gb of sequence data. An early release that covered roughly 600 HLA-typed donors contained around 300 gigabases of sequencing data and roughly 84 million unique TCR sequences. The genetic ancestry cluster associated with self-reported Caucasian donors included 65% to 90% of the roughly 410 genotyped donors. The aim of the study was to test whether cataloging public T cell receptors could identify signatures of past pathogen exposure. The study profiled the T cell repertoires of about 720 subjects by immunosequencing and related them to cytomegalovirus serostatus. In addition to the first cohort of approximately 670 subjects, a separate validation cohort of 130 or so different subjects was used. To predict cytomegalovirus infection status, the study combined high-throughput TCR immunosequencing, statistical association of individual TCRs with disease status, and machine learning. A later analysis re-examined previously published TCR beta repertoires from 610 or so donors and added high-resolution HLA genotyping to investigate patterns of TCR occurrence. Rather than drawing on any new phenotypic data, the later analysis identified candidate immune exposures from TCR beta sequences and the way those sequences occurred across donors. An earlier analysis of 500 to 650 of the donors applied high-throughput TCR beta sequencing to assess whether each TCR beta V gene segment acted as functional or pseudogenic. Donor age, sex, ethnicity and CMV serostatus were compiled alongside the repertoire data. Genome-wide SNP genotypes for about 65% of the 666 donors were used in a later genetic analysis, which treated that subset as a discovery cohort. Every repertoire in the discovery cohort had been generated on one and the same sequencing platform. Class I and class II HLA loci were covered by the typing at four-digit resolution. Typing coverage differed by locus: A, B, C, DRB1 and DQB1 were typed in roughly 620-640 donors, DQA1 in approximately 520, DPA1 in some 610, and DPB1 in around 440. Because of strong linkage in the cohort, roughly five DR-DQ haplotypes were treated as single units for association and clustering. Among roughly 400 genotyped donors of the cohort, an average of around 220,000 unique TCR beta nucleotide sequences was sequenced per donor, of which 15% to 20% were non-productive.

The cohort was made up of around 720 healthy bone marrow donors. Cohort members were all nominally healthy when sampled, although unrecorded immune exposures were likely present. The donor was CMV seronegative and belonged to the group of approximately 320 seronegative cohort members. A peripheral blood sample was provided by each donor, and peripheral blood mononuclear cells were used for TCR beta sequencing. The Qiagen DNeasy Blood Extraction Kit was used to extract genomic DNA from the blood cell samples. Points the paper makes about the study in general: Linkage disequilibrium might explain the correlated functional status among segregating V segments, but an unknown experimental factor could not be ruled out. A further reported finding was that TCR beta sequences accurately predicted the HLA-A and HLA-B alleles for most subjects in the first cohort. In a later analysis, HLA-associated TCR beta chains showed more clonal expansion and lower generation probabilities than non-associated chains that were equally common. Across donors, most TCR sequences were observed very rarely, whereas some public TCRs were present in many individuals. A group of highly shared sequence variants was considered likely to be a technical artifact of the sequencing pipeline. In both the original and validation cohorts, the classifier was reported to diagnose cytomegalovirus status with high specificity and sensitivity. The authors suggested that the approach could potentially be generalized to other disease states and immunological phenotypes. In the study, roughly 160 TCR beta chains were listed as associated with cytomegalovirus. A later analysis associated roughly 17,000 TCR beta sequences with specific HLA alleles at a false discovery rate of 0.05. In a later genetic analysis, a missense DCLRE1C variant was associated with V-gene and J-gene trimming of TCR beta chains, and the association was replicated in an independent cohort. An earlier analysis of some 560 of the donors showed that most TCR beta V segments appeared in productive rearrangements either about 90% or about 30% of the time, which broadly matched IMGT annotations. In a later genetic analysis, fewer N-insertions in productive TCRs were reported among donors in an Asian-associated ancestry cluster than the roughly 700-donor mean. Immune exposure information for the cohort was limited to CMV serostatus. Because some donors lacked HLA typing at each locus, the association tests relied only on the typed subset. The 87-base-pair reads could not distinguish some IMGT-functional V segments, including TRBV6-2 and TRBV6-3, so those segments were excluded. The presence/absence analyses assumed that sequencing depth was roughly uniform across donors, and that assumption may not be true. A few of the identified cytomegalovirus-associated TCR beta chains were confirmed in vitro to be specific for cytomegalovirus antigens. Strong co-occurrence of HLA alleles, especially DR and DQ, made assigning TCR associations to individual alleles difficult. In a later analysis, several top co-occurrence clusters were reported to appear linked to parvovirus B19, influenza, CMV and Epstein-Barr virus. In a later analysis, most CMV-associated TCR beta chains were found to appear HLA-restricted, with HLA associations seemingly driven largely by CMV exposure. Because counts were too low, roughly 16 rarely observed V segments, including chromosome 9 orphons, were left out of the earlier analysis of roughly 600 of the donors. According to a later analysis, TCR association rates differed among HLA loci, with DRB1 alleles showing the most associated TCRs and HLA-C alleles showing the fewest. In this cohort, only TCR beta chains were sequenced, and detectable features were limited by the absence of alpha or paired-chain data.

The V and J segments used are TRBV30 and TRBJ2-7; TRBD2 fits 7 bases in the junction. The sequenced sample was PBMCs. This receptor was obtained from a male donor in good health and CMV-seronegative. The CDR3 amino acid sequence is: CAWSSGTNYEQYF. The DNA is as follows: TGTGCCTGGAGCTCCGGGACTAACTACGAGCAGTACTTC.